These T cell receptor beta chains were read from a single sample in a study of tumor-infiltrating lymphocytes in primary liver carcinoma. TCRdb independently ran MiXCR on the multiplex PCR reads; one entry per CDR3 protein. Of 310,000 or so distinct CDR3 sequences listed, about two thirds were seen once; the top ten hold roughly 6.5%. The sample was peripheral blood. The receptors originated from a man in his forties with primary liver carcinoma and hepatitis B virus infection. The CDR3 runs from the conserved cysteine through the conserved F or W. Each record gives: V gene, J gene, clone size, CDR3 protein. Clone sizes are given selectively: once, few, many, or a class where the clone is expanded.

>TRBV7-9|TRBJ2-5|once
CASSLKDPQKTQYF
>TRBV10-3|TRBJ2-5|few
CAISEGGTVEETQYF
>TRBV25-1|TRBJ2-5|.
CASSPQPGQAWWETQYF
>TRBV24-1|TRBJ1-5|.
CTIGLGNQPQHF
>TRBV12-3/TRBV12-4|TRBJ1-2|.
CASTPWASGYTF
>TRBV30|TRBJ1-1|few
CAWSLGQGGTEAFF
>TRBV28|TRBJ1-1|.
CASSFLKGLLNTEAFF
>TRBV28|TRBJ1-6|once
CASSPQSGQSPLHF
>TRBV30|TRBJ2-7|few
CAWSPGGVPYEQYF
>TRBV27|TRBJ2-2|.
CASSFKQGGTGELFF
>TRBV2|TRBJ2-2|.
CDGSEGLAWITGELSF
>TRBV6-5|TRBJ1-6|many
CASSYRRQGFYNSPLHF
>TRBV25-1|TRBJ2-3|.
CASTEQGRDTQYF
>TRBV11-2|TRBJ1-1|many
CASSRPRMNTEAFF
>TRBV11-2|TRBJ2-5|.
CASSLASVCEQYF
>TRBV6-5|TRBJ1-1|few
CASSPTGVMNTEAFF
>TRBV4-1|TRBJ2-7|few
CASSHDGGSPREQYF
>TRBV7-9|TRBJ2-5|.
CASSSRTSGYRQETQYF
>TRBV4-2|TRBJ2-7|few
CASSQGRRLAGGYEQYF